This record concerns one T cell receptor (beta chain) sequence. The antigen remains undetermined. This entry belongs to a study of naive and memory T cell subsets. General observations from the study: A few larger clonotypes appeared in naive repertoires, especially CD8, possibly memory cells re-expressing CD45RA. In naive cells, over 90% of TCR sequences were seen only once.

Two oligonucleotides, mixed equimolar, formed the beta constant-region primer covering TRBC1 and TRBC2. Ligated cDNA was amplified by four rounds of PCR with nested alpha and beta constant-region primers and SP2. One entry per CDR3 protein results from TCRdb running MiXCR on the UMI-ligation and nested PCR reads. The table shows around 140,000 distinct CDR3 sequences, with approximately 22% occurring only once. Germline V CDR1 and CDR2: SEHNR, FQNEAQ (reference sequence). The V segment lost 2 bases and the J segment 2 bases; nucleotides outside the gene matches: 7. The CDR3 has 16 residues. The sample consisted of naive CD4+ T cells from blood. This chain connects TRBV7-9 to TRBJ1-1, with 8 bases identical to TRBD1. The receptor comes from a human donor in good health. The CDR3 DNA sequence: TGTGCCAGCAGCTTAATTGAGGGGACAGGAAACACTGAAGCTTTCTTT. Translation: CASSLIEGTGNTEAFF. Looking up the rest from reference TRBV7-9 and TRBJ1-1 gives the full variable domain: DTGVSQNPRHKITKRGQNVTFRCDPISEHNRLYWYRQTLGQGPEFLTYFQNEAQLEKSRLLSDRFSAERPKGSFSTLEIQRTEQGDSAMYLCASSLIEGTGNTEAFFGQGTRLTVV.